These 26 T cell receptor beta chains were all obtained from the same sample, sequenced in a study of T cells in localized non-small cell lung cancer. Here immunoSEQ multiplex PCR was the method, and the copy in TCRdb shows in-frame clones only, minus some. The sample holds about 41,000 clones, roughly 80% seen once. This specimen consisted of PBMCs, obtained before any cancer treatment. The origin of the receptors is a man between 35 and 75 years old with stage II lung adenocarcinoma.

The V and J genes are TRBV28 and TRBJ2-7, with D possibly TRBD1 on 5 matching bases. The CDR3 spans 14 residues. V was cut by 5 bases and J by 1 base, with 12 bases left in between. Per the germline V gene, CDR1 is MDHEN and CDR2 is SYDVKM. The DNA of the CDR3 is TGTGCCAGCAGTGTCCCTGGGGCGTCCTACGAGCAGTACTTC. Its protein is CASSVPGASYEQYF.

The sample holds one count of this clone. The chain recombines TRBV7-6 with TRBJ2-3; D gene unclear. This CDR3 is 15 amino acids long. The V and J ends lost 1 base and 3 bases respectively, with 11 bases between them. CDR1 and CDR2 from the germline V gene are SGHVS and FNYEAQ. The CDR3 DNA reads as TGTGCCAGCAGCTTAGGGTCTAGTTTTACAGATACGCAGTATTTT. Residues: CASSLGSSFTDTQYF.

The chain has TRBV18 and TRBJ1-1; D is undetermined. This CDR3 has 15 residues. CDR1 and CDR2 from the germline V gene are KGHSH and LQKENI. V lost 0 bases and J lost 0, with 8 bases in between. The CDR3 is CASSPPGLMNTEAFF. CDR3 nucleotides: TGTGCCAGCTCACCACCCGGCCTGATGAACACTGAAGCTTTCTTT.

V and J are TRBV19 and TRBJ2-2; no clear D. CDR3 size: 14 residues. The germline CDR1 and CDR2 sequences are LNHDA and SQIVND (reference sequence). V lost 6 bases, J lost 1 base, and 9 bases lay in between. The CDR3 loop is CASRTPWNTGELFF. Here the CDR3 DNA reads TGTGCCAGTAGGACACCATGGAACACCGGGGAGCTGTTTTTT.

This clone was detected once. V usage is TRBV7-6 and J usage is TRBJ2-7, with D unresolved. The V gene's germline CDR1 is SGHVS and CDR2 FNYEAQ. The CDR3 covers 13 residues. Trimming took off 1 base at V and 5 bases at J, with 9 bases between the two ends. CDR3 region: CASSLGLSDEQYF. The CDR3 DNA reads TGTGCCAGCAGCTTAGGTTTATCCGACGAGCAGTACTTC.

The V and J genes are TRBV13 and TRBJ1-6; D gene ambiguous. Germline loops: CDR1 PRHDT, CDR2 FYEKMQ (reference sequence). CDR3 length equals 15 residues. The ends were cut back, 3 bases at V and 0 bases at J, with 6 bases in the middle. The CDR3 DNA is TGTGCCAGCAGCTTTGGGAGCTCCTATAATTCACCCCTCCACTTT. Translation: CASSFGSSYNSPLHF.

Only a few counts were recorded for this clone. The chain combines TRBV7-3 with TRBJ2-1; 8 bases are a match to TRBD1. The germline V gene has CDR1 SGHTA and CDR2 FQGTGA. The CDR3 runs 15 residues. With V trimmed by 5 bases and J by 5 bases, 8 bases remained unmatched. The CDR3, as DNA: TGTGCCAGCAGCCTGGGGACAGGATATAACAATGAGCAGTTCTTC. It codes for CASSLGTGYNNEQFF.

The rearrangement links TRBV19 to TRBJ2-1; 13 nucleotides line up with TRBD2. Looked up from germline, CDR1 is LNHDA and CDR2 is SQIVND (reference sequence). V was clipped by 5 bases and J by 0 bases; unmatched bases: 4. The CDR3 length is 17 residues. CDR3 coding DNA: TGTGCCAGTAGTGCAGGACTAGCGGGAGTCTCCTACAATGAGCAGTTCTTC. It encodes CASSAGLAGVSYNEQFF. The whole variable domain, remainder taken from reference TRBV19 and TRBJ2-1, is DGGITQSPKYLFRKEGQNVTLSCEQNLNHDAMYWYRQDPGQGLRLIYYSQIVNDFQKGDIAEGYSVSREKKESFPLTVTSAQKNPTAFYLCASSAGLAGVSYNEQFFGPGTRLTVL.

The chain carries TRBV10-3 and TRBJ2-7, with 9 bases aligning to TRBD1. Trimming removed 11 bases from V and 7 bases from J; junction bases left unmatched: 12. Germline values: CDR1 ENHRY, CDR2 SYGVKD. The CDR3 is 13 amino acids. CDR3 DNA sequence: TGTGCCTCCGTGGGGACAGGGAGCGTAGAGCAGTACTTC. Amino acid sequence: CASVGTGSVEQYF.

The chain is built from TRBV9 and TRBJ2-1; tentatively, D is TRBD1 (6 bases). This CDR3 comprises 14 residues. The V end lost 3 bases, the J end lost 15 bases, and 22 bases lay between the germline ends. Per germline, CDR1 SGDLS and CDR2 YYNGEE. The CDR3 sequence: CASSGPGQPHRRFF. The CDR3 DNA follows: TGTGCCAGCAGCGGACCCGGACAGCCACATCGGCGGTTCTTC.

This chain uses TRBV28 with TRBJ1-5, with TRBD1 matching over 7 bases. V trimming: 3 bases; J trimming: 7 bases; junction bases outside the gene matches: 6. This CDR3 is 14 amino acids long. From germline, CDR1 is MDHEN and CDR2 SYDVKM. Written as DNA, the CDR3 is TGTGCCAGCAGTTTGGGCAGGGGGGAACAGCCCCAGCATTTT. It codes for CASSLGRGEQPQHF.

The rearrangement uses TRBV19 and TRBJ1-6; 8 nucleotides align to TRBD1. J was trimmed by 8 bases and V by 4 bases; bases with no gene match: 4. Per germline, CDR1 LNHDA and CDR2 SQIVND (reference sequence). CDR3 length: 14 residues. The CDR3 DNA reads as TGTGCCAGTAGTACTGGGACAGGCCATTCACCCCTCCACTTT. The encoded protein is CASSTGTGHSPLHF.

The chain employs TRBV18 and TRBJ2-3; D not certain. The CDR3 is made up of 14 amino acids. Deletions cut 3 bases from V and 1 base from J, with 8 bases between. Germline CDR1 and CDR2: KGHSH and LQKENI. This CDR3 is CASSPPSGTDTQYF. CDR3 in DNA: TGTGCCAGCTCACCCCCATCCGGCACAGATACGCAGTATTTT.

The chain employs TRBV6-1 and TRBJ1-1; perhaps TRBD1 as D (5 bases). The V end lost 7 bases, the J end lost 0 bases, and 9 bases lay between the germline ends. The germline CDR1 and CDR2 sequences are MNHNS and SASEGT. CDR3 length: 13 residues. CDR3 protein: CASMSRVNTEAFF. For the CDR3, the DNA is TGTGCCAGCATGAGCAGGGTGAACACTGAAGCTTTCTTT.

Here the CDR3 DNA reads TGTGCCAGCAGCGAGACTAGCGGGAGACCAGATACGCAGTATTTT. The encoded protein is CASSETSGRPDTQYF. The V gene is TRBV9, the J gene TRBJ2-3; 12 nucleotides match TRBD2. CDR1 is SGDLS, CDR2 YYNGEE, per germline. The CDR3 consists of 15 residues. After removal of 3 bases from V and 4 bases from J, the junction contained 3 bases not matched to a gene.

The J gene is TRBJ1-5, the V gene TRBV27; 8 nucleotides agree with TRBD1. This CDR3 region has 15 residues. Losses at the gene ends were 6 bases for V and 5 bases for J; bases not matched to a gene: 9. Germline-derived CDR1 and CDR2 are MNHEY and SMNVEV (reference sequence). This CDR3 reads CASRAAGGGHQPQHF. The CDR3 DNA follows: TGTGCCAGCAGAGCAGCAGGGGGCGGCCATCAGCCCCAGCATTTT.

The chain couples TRBV21-1 to TRBJ2-4; TRBD2, the table's D call, lacks a check against the DNA. TRBV21-1 is a recognized pseudogene. The CDR3 extends over 14 amino acids. In nucleotides, the CDR3 is TGTGCCAGCAGCAAACCCTTTGCCAAAAACATTCAGTACTTC. Its translation is CASSKPFAKNIQYF.

This chain joins TRBV11-2 and TRBJ1-2; 9 bases line up with TRBD1. Germline loops: CDR1 SGHAT, CDR2 FQNNGV. CDR3 length: 15 amino acids. V was pared by 5 bases and J by 2 bases, with 6 bases of the junction left unmatched. The CDR3 loop is CASSPTGTGNYGYTF. CDR3 coding DNA: TGTGCCAGCAGCCCCACCGGGACAGGGAACTATGGCTACACCTTC.

The genes are TRBV7-9 and TRBJ2-1; no clear D. Germline V gene lookup returns CDR1 SEHNR and CDR2 FQNEAQ (reference sequence). The V end lost 2 bases, the J end lost 6 bases, and 14 bases lay between the germline ends. The CDR3 is made up of 15 amino acids. CDR3 in DNA: TGTGCCAGCAGCTTAACGTCCCTTCATTCCAATGAGCAGTTCTTC. Translated: CASSLTSLHSNEQFF.

The chain links TRBV6-5 to TRBJ1-1; tentative D call: TRBD1 (6 bases). Trimming removed 5 bases at V and 0 bases at J, with 10 bases between. CDR3 size: 14 residues. CDR1 and CDR2 from the germline V gene are MNHEY and SVGAGI. CDR3 protein: CASSVRGVNTEAFF. CDR3 nucleotides: TGTGCCAGCAGTGTCAGGGGTGTGAACACTGAAGCTTTCTTT.

The rearrangement uses TRBV6-5 and TRBJ1-1; D gene uncertain. The CDR3 contains 13 residues. Per germline, CDR1 MNHEY and CDR2 SVGAGI. V was cut by 2 bases and J by 5 bases, with 9 bases left in between. CDR3 amino acids: CASSYTSLTEAFF. For the CDR3, the DNA is TGTGCCAGCAGTTACACGAGTCTAACTGAAGCTTTCTTT.

This chain's CDR3 is CASSAGGLAGVDTQYF. The CDR3 DNA reads as TGTGCCAGCTCGGCGGGTGGACTAGCGGGAGTAGATACGCAGTATTTT. The V gene is TRBV9, the J gene TRBJ2-3; 13 bases align to TRBD2. V was clipped by 7 bases and J by 5 bases; unmatched bases: 10. Germline V gives CDR1 SGDLS, CDR2 YYNGEE. This CDR3 comprises 16 residues.

V is TRBV21-1 and J is TRBJ2-6. TRBV21-1 constitutes a pseudogene. This CDR3 contains 22 residues. CDR3 DNA sequence: TGTGCCAGCAGCAAAGATGGGGCCCGAGAGGGGCTCCTGAGCTCTGGGGCCAACGTCCTGACTTTC. Translating gives CASSKDGAREGLLSSGANVLTF.

The chain has TRBV18 and TRBJ1-4, with D unresolved. V lost 4 bases, J lost 8 bases, and 14 bases lay in between. Germline CDR1 is KGHSH and CDR2 is LQKENI. CDR3 length: 14 residues. DNA of the CDR3: TGTGCCAGCTCACGTGAAAGGACTCAGGAAAAACTGTTTTTT. Translation gives CASSRERTQEKLFF.

The chain recombines TRBV6-6 with TRBJ2-7, with no clear D. The CDR3 covers 14 residues. V lost 0 bases and J 6 bases, leaving 12 bases between the germline ends. CDR1 and CDR2 from the germline V gene are MNHNY and SVGAGI (reference sequence). This CDR3 is CASSYSNRQFEQYF. In DNA, the CDR3 is TGTGCCAGCAGTTACTCGAATCGGCAGTTCGAGCAGTACTTC.

The chain has TRBV7-3 and TRBJ2-3; TRBD2 matches at 7 bases. The ends lost 2 bases at V and 0 bases at J; junction bases unmatched: 8. This CDR3 has 17 residues. Germline assignment: CDR1 SGHTA and CDR2 FQGTGA. The CDR3 nucleotides are TGTGCCAGCAGCTTATTCGGGGGGACGGGTAGCACAGATACGCAGTATTTT. Amino acid sequence: CASSLFGGTGSTDTQYF.